Sequencing of this TCR beta chain was carried out in a study of beta chain features in type 1 diabetes. Background on the study: The patients were much like the healthy donors in age, gender and cell yields. General study results and limits: Moderate but significant shortening of TCRB CDR3s was recorded in all four CD4+ subsets from Type 1 diabetes patients.

Comment on this clone: Antigen unknown.

Since all of the isolated RNA was reverse transcribed, expressed TCRB transcripts were what got sequenced. Clones were read by immunoSEQ multiplex PCR, and TCRdb kept only the in-frame ones, dropping some. The sample yields 300,000 to 350,000 clones, approximately 10% seen once. The germline gives CDR1 SGDLS, CDR2 YYNGEE. The V segment lost 2 bases and the J segment 12 bases; nucleotides outside the gene matches: 8. This CDR3 is built from 13 residues. The rearrangement joins TRBV9 to TRBJ2-3; 8 bases align to TRBD2. Source material: central memory CD4+ T cells from blood. The TCR was taken from a man under 40 with type 1 diabetes. Here the CDR3 DNA reads TGTGCCAGCAGCGTCGGTTGGCGGGGGGACCAGTATTTT. Protein sequence: CASSVGWRGDQYF.